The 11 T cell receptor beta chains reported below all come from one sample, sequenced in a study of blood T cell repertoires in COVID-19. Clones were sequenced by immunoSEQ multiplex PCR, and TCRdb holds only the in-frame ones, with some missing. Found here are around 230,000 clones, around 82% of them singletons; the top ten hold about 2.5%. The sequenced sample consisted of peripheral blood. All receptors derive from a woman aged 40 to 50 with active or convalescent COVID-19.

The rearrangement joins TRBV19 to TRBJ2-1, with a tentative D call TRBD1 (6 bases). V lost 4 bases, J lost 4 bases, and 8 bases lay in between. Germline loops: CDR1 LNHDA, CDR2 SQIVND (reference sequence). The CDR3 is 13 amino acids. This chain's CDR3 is CASSTDRYNEQFF. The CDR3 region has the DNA TGTGCCAGTAGTACCGACAGGTACAATGAGCAGTTCTTC.

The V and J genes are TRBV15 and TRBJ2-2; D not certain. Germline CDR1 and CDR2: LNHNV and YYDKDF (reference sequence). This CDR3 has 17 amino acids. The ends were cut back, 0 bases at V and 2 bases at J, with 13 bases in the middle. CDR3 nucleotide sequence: TGTGCCACCAGCAGAGATCTTAGGAGATCAAACACCGGGGAGCTGTTTTTT. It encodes CATSRDLRRSNTGELFF.

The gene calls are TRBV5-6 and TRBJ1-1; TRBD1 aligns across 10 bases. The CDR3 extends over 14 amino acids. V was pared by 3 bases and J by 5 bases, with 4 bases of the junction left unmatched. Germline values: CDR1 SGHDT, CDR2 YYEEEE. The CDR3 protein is CASSWGQGLTEAFF. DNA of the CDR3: TGTGCCAGCAGCTGGGGACAGGGGCTTACTGAAGCTTTCTTT.

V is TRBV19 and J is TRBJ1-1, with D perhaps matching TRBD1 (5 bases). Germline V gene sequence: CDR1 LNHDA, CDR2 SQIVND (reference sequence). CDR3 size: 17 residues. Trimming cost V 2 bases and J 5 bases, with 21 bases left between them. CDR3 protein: CASSINLRRQGQTEAFF. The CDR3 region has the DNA TGTGCCAGTAGTATAAACCTCCGACGGCAGGGTCAAACTGAAGCTTTCTTT.

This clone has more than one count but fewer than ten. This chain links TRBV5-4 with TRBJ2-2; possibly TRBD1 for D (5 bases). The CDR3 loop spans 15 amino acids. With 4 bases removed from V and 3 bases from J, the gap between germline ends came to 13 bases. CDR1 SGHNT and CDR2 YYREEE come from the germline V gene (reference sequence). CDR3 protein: CASSPGQGYTGELFF. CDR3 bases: TGTGCCAGCAGCCCTGGCCAGGGTTACACCGGGGAGCTGTTTTTT.

CDR3 sequence: CASSYFSGGWSTEAFF. CDR3 bases: TGTGCCAGCAGTTACTTTTCGGGGGGATGGAGCACTGAAGCTTTCTTT. This chain connects TRBV6-5 to TRBJ1-1; tentative D call: TRBD1 (5 bases). CDR1 is MNHEY and CDR2 is SVGAGI in the germline V gene. The CDR3 runs 16 residues. Trimming took 1 base from V and 4 from J, leaving 16 bases between them.

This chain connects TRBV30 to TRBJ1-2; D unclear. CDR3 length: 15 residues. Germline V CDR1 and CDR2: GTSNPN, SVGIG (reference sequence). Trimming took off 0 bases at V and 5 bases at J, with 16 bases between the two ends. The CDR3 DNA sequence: TGTGCCTGGAGTGTGTGGAGCAGTTCCAGATATGGCTACACCTTC. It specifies CAWSVWSSSRYGYTF.

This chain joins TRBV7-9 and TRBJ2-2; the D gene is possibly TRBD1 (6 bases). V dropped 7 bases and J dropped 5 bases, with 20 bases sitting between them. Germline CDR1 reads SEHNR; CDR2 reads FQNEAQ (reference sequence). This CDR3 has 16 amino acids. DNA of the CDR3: TGTGCCAGCACCTCAACCACCACAGGGCGAACCGGGGAGCTGTTTTTT. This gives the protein CASTSTTTGRTGELFF.

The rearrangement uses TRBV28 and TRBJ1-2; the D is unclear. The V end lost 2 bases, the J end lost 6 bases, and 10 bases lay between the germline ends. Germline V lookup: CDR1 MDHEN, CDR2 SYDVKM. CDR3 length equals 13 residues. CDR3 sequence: CASSLVDGDGYTF. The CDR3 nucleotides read TGTGCCAGCAGTTTAGTTGACGGAGATGGCTACACCTTC.

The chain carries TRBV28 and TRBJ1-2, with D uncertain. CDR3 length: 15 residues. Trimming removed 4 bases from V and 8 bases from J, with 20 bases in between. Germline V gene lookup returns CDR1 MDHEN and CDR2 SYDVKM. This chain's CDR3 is CASSSPDSTYRGYTF. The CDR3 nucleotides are TGTGCCAGCAGTTCCCCGGACTCGACTTACCGGGGCTACACCTTC.

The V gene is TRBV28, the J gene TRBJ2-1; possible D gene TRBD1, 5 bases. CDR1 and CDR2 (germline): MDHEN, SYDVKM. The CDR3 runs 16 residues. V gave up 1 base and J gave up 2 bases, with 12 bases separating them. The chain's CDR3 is CASSLSSGKAYNEQFF. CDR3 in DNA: TGTGCCAGCAGTTTATCCTCAGGGAAGGCCTACAATGAGCAGTTCTTC.